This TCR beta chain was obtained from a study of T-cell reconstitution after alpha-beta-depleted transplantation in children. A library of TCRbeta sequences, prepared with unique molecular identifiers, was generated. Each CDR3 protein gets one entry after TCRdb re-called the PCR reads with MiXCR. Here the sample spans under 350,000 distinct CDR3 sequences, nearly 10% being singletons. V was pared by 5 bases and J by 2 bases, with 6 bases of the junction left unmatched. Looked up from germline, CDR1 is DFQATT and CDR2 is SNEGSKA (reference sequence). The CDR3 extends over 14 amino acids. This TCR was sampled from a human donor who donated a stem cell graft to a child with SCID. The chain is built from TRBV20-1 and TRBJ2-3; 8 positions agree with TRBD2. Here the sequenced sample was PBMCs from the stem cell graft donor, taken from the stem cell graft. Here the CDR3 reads CSAYRTSSTDTQYF. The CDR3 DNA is TGCAGTGCTTACAGGACTAGCTCCACAGATACGCAGTATTTT.